Listed below are T cell receptor beta chains from one sample, sequenced in a study of CD4 T cells in relation to SARS-CoV-2 and coronaviruses. Profiled with immunoSEQ multiplex PCR; TCRdb holds only in-frame clones, not every one. Of 35,000 to 50,000 clones detected, roughly 82% appear once; the ten largest clones hold more than 1.2%. These receptors have no known antigen. Sample: naive CD4+ T cells from PBMCs, cultured in vitro. Source of these receptors: an adult with COVID-19. Both conserved end residues are part of each CDR3.

9	TRBV15	TRBJ2-7	CATSGEQYF
18	TRBV28	TRBJ2-3	CASSLLSPGLSFTDTQYF
14	TRBV19	TRBJ2-7	CASSILVGDGEQYF
15	TRBV3-1/TRBV3-2	TRBJ2-7	CASRRGTSGRGEQYF
15	TRBV6-6	TRBJ2-7	CASSSWTGGVHEQYF
16	TRBV27	TRBJ2-1	CASSLRISARYNEQFF
13	TRBV6-2/TRBV6-3	TRBJ1-1	CASSGLENTEAFF
14	TRBV20-1	TRBJ1-6	CSASSSQQNSPLHF
14	TRBV3-1/TRBV3-2	TRBJ2-1	CASASRASYNEQFF
12	TRBV21-1	TRBJ2-5	CASADREETQYF
18	TRBV7-9	TRBJ2-3	CASSLALGYSGLTDTQYF
14	TRBV2	TRBJ2-7	CASSEALIGLEQYF
14	TRBV4-1	TRBJ2-7	CASSLQRGPGEQYF
16	TRBV19	TRBJ2-1	CASSPPGLHSYNEQFF
17	TRBV2	TRBJ2-5	CASSPPSGTSGKETQYF
14	TRBV6-5	TRBJ1-6	CASCTRDRNSPLHF
15	TRBV6-2/TRBV6-3	TRBJ2-3	CASSVLWSSTDTQYF
17	TRBV7-7	TRBJ2-7	CASSLVPKRGLSYEQYF
15	TRBV4-1	TRBJ1-5	CASSPAGGAHQPQHF
14	TRBV7-9	TRBJ2-1	CASSHAAGNNEQFF
13	TRBV5-1	TRBJ2-1	CASSLASYNEQFF
17	TRBV7-8	TRBJ2-7	CASSPKFAWRDGNEQYF
20	TRBV5-1	TRBJ2-1	CASSLSPPPQLAGGRNEQFF
19	TRBV12-5	TRBJ2-3	CASGLVLGRDSASTDTQYF
15	TRBV18	TRBJ2-7	CASSRETSGSGEQYF
16	TRBV7-9	TRBJ2-6	CAGPGPEASGANVLTF
14	TRBV29-1	TRBJ2-1	CSDTRGIFFGEQFF
15	TRBV30	TRBJ1-6	CAWDRGGARNSPLHF
10	TRBV20-1	TRBJ1-6	CSALSFALHF
14	TRBV5-4	TRBJ1-6	CASSLGDSNSPLHF
16	TRBV4-3	TRBJ2-5	CASSPNGQGTQETQYF
11	TRBV28	TRBJ2-7	CASTQSPGGYF
14	TRBV15	TRBJ2-1	CATSRAYTGIEQFF
12	TRBV24-1	TRBJ2-3	CATAWGGDTQYF
14	TRBV4-1	TRBJ2-5	CASSQGVPRRTQYF
14	TRBV7-9	TRBJ2-2	CASSFRRTTGELFF
14	TRBV6-2/TRBV6-3	TRBJ2-7	CASSWTSGSSEQYF
15	TRBV9	TRBJ2-2	CASSVDRGFAGELFF
15	TRBV24-1	TRBJ2-3	CATSDPGEPPDTQYF
11	TRBV2	TRBJ2-7	CASSSGYEQYF
14	TRBV30	TRBJ2-7	CAWSVRLAGDEQYF
13	TRBV2	TRBJ1-1	CASWEGVGTEAFF
17	TRBV5-1	TRBJ2-6	CASRSQGARPGANVLTF
15	TRBV7-8	TRBJ2-7	CASSFKAAGVYEQYF
11	TRBV19	TRBJ1-2	CASSMSEVFTF
15	TRBV20-1	TRBJ2-7	CSASGGGSLTYEQYF
14	TRBV28	TRBJ1-6	CASSLSPVNSPLHF
14	TRBV25-1	TRBJ2-3	CASSDDRSGFAQYF
17	TRBV4-1	TRBJ2-7	CASSRPPGEGGGEEQYF
18	TRBV2	TRBJ2-7	CASSDYEGLAGKGYEQYF
15	TRBV7-2	TRBJ1-5	CASSLRDGFNQPQHF
12	TRBV28	TRBJ1-2	CASSDSFYGYTF
14	TRBV28	TRBJ1-2	CASSLLQALYGYTF
13	TRBV11-2	TRBJ2-7	CASSPFSSYEQYF
13	TRBV6-1	TRBJ2-1	CASSEQGHNEQFF
13	TRBV6-2/TRBV6-3	TRBJ2-3	CASSYRETDTQYF
19	TRBV28	TRBJ2-2	CASFRGRGGQKKRTGELFF
15	TRBV7-8	TRBJ2-5	CASSFYRMPVETQYF
13	TRBV4-3	TRBJ2-2	CASSQDSWGELFF